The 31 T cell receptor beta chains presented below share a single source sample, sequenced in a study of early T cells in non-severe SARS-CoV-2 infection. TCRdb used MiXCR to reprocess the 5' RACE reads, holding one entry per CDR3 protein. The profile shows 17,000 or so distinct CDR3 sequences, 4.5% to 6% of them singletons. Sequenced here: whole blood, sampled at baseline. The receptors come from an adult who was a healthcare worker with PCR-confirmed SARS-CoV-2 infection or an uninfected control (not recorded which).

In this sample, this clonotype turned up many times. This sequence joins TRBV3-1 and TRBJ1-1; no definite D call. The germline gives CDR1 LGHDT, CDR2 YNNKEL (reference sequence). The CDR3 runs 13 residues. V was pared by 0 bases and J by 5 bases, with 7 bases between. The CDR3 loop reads CASSQDARTEAFF. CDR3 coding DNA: TGTGCCAGCAGCCAAGATGCCCGTACTGAAGCTTTCTTT.

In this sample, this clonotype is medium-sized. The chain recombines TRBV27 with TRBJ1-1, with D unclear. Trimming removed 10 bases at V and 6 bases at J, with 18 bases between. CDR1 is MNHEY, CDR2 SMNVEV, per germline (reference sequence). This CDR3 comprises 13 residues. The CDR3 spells CATFLNPRAEAFF. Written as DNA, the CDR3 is TGTGCCACCTTTCTCAATCCGAGGGCTGAAGCTTTCTTT.

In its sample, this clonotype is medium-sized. CDR3 sequence reads: CASSQGVGTNQPQHF. Written as DNA, the CDR3 is TGTGCCAGCAGCCAAGGGGTAGGGACCAATCAGCCCCAGCATTTT. The V call is TRBV3-1, the J call TRBJ1-5; possible D gene TRBD1, 5 bases. The germline gives CDR1 LGHDT, CDR2 YNNKEL (reference sequence). The CDR3 extends over 15 amino acids. Deletions cut 1 base from V and 3 bases from J, with 10 bases between.

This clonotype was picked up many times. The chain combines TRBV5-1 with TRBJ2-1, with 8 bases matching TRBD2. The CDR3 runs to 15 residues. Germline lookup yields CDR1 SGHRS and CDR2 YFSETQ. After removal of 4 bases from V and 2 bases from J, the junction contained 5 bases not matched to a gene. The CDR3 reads CASSRNSGAYNEQFF. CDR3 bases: TGCGCCAGCAGCAGAAATAGCGGGGCCTACAATGAGCAGTTCTTC. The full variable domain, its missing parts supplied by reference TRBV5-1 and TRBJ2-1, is KAGVTQTPRYLIKTRGQQVTLSCSPISGHRSVSWYQQTPGQGLQFLFEYFSETQRNKGNFPGRFSGRQFSNSRSEMNVSTLELGDSALYLCASSRNSGAYNEQFFGPGTRLTVL.

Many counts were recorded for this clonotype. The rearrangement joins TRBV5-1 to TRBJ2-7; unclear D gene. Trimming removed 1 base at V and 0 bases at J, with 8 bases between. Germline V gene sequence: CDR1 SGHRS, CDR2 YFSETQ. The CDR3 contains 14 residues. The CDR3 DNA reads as TGCGCCAGCAGCTTGACGGGCTACTCCTACGAGCAGTACTTC. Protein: CASSLTGYSYEQYF. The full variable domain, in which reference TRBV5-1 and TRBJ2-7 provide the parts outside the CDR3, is KAGVTQTPRYLIKTRGQQVTLSCSPISGHRSVSWYQQTPGQGLQFLFEYFSETQRNKGNFPGRFSGRQFSNSRSEMNVSTLELGDSALYLCASSLTGYSYEQYFGPGTRLTVT.

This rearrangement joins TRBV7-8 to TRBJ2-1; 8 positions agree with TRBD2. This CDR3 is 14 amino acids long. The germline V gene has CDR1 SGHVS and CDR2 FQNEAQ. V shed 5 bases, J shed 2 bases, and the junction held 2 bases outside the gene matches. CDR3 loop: CASSPGLAYNEQFF. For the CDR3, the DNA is TGTGCCAGCAGCCCGGGACTAGCCTACAATGAGCAGTTCTTC.

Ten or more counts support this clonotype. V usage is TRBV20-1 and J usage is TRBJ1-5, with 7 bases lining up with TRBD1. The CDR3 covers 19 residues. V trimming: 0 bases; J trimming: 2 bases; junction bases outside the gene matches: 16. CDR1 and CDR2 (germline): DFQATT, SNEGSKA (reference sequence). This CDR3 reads CSARDDRDNRGYGNQPQHF. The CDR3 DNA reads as TGCAGTGCTAGAGATGACCGGGACAACAGGGGTTATGGCAATCAGCCCCAGCATTTT.

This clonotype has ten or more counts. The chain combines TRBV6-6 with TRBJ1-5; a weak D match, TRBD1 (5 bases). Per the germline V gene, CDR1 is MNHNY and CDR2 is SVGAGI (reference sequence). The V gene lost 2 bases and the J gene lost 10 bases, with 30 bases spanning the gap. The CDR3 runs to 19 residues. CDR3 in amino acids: CASSYPLFRANRRVSPQHF. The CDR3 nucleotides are TGTGCCAGCAGTTACCCCCTTTTTCGAGCCAACAGGAGGGTGAGTCCCCAGCATTTT.

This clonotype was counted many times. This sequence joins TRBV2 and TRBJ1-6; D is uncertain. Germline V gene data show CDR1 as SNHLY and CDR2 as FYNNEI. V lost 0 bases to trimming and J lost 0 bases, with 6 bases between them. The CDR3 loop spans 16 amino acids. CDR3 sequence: CASSEAGVSYNSPLHF. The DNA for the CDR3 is TGTGCCAGCAGTGAAGCCGGGGTCTCCTATAATTCACCCCTCCACTTT.

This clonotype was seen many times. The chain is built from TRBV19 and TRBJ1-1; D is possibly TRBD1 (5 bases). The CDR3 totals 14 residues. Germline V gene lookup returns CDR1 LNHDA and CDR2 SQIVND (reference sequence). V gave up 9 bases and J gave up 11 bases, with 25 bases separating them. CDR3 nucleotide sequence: TGTGCCAGCATTGATTGGGACGGGGATTTGGTGGCTTTCTTT. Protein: CASIDWDGDLVAFF.

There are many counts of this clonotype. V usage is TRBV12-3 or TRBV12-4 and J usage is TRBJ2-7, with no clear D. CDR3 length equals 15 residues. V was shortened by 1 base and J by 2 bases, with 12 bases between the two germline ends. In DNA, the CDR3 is TGTGCCAGCAGTTTAGGTCATCCCCAAACCTACGAGCAGTACTTC. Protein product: CASSLGHPQTYEQYF.

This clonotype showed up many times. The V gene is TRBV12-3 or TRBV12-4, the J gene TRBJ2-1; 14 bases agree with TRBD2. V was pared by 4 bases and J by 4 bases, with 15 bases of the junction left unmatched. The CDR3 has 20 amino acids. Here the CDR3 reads CASSSRPGLAGASRYNEQFF. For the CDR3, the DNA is TGTGCCAGCAGTTCGAGGCCGGGACTAGCGGGGGCCAGCCGGTACAATGAGCAGTTCTTC.

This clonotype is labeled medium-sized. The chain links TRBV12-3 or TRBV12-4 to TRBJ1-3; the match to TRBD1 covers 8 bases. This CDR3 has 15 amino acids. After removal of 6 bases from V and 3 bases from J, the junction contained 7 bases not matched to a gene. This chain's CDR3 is CASRDRAHLGNTIYF. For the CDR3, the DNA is TGTGCCAGCAGGGACAGGGCACATCTTGGAAACACCATATATTTT.

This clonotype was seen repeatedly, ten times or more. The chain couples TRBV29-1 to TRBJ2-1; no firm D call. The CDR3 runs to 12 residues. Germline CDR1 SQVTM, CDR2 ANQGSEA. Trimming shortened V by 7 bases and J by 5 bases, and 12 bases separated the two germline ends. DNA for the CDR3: TGCAGCGCACCGGAGCTAGACAATGAGCAGTTCTTC. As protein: CSAPELDNEQFF.

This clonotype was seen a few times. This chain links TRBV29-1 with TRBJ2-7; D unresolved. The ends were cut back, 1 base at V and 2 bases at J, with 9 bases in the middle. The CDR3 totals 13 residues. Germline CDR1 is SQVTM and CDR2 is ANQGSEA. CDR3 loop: CSVEGGFTYEQYF. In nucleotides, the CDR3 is TGCAGCGTTGAAGGGGGATTCACCTACGAGCAGTACTTC.

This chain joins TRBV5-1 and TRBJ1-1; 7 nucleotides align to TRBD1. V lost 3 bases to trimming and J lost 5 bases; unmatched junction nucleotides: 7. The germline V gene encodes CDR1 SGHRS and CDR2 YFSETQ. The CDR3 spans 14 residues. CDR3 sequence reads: CASSWGQLSTEAFF. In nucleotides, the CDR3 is TGCGCCAGCAGCTGGGGACAGTTAAGTACTGAAGCTTTCTTT.

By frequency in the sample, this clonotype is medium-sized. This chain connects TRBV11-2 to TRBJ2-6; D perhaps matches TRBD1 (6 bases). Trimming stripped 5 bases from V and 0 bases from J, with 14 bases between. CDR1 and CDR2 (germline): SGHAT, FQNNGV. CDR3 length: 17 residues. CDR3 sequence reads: CASSRGQGYSGANVLTF. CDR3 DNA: TGTGCCAGCAGCAGGGGTCAGGGGTACTCTGGGGCCAACGTCCTGACTTTC.

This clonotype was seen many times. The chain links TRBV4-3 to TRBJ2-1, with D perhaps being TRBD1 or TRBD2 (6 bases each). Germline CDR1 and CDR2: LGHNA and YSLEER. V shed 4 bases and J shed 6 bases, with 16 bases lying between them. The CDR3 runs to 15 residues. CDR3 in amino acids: CASSRSAGGSNEQFF. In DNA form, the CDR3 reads TGCGCCAGCAGCCGGTCCGCCGGGGGCTCCAATGAGCAGTTCTTC.

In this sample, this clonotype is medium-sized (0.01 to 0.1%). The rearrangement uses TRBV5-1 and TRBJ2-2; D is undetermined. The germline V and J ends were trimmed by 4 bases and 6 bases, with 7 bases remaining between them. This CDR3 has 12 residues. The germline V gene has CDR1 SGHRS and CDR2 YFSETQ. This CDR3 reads CASSLVPGELFF. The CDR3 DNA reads TGCGCCAGCAGCCTAGTCCCCGGGGAGCTGTTTTTT.

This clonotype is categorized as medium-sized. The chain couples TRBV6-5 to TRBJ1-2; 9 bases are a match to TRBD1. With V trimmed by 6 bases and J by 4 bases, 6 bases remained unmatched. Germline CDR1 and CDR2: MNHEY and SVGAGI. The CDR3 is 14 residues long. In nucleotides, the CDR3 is TGTGCCAGCAGCCGGGGACAGGGTAGCTATGGCTACACCTTC. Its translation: CASSRGQGSYGYTF.

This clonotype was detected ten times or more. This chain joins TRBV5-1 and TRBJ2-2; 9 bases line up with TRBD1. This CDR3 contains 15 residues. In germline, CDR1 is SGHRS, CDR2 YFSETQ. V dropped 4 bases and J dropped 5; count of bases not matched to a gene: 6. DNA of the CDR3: TGCGCCAGCAGCCAGGGACAGGGCGGAACCGGGGAGCTGTTTTTT. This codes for CASSQGQGGTGELFF.

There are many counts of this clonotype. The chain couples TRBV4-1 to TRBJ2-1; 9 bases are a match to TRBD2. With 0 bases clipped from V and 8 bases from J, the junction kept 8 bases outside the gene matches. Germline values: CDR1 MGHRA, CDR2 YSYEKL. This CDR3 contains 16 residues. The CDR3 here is CASSQEGLAGNHEQFF. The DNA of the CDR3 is TGCGCCAGCAGCCAAGAAGGTCTAGCGGGGAATCATGAGCAGTTCTTC.

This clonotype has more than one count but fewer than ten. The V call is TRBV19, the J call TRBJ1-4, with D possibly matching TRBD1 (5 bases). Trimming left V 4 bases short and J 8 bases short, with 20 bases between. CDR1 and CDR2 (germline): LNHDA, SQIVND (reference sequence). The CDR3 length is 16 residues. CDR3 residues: CASSTLEAFGDEKLFF. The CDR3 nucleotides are TGTGCCAGTAGTACCCTTGAAGCCTTCGGGGACGAAAAACTGTTTTTT.

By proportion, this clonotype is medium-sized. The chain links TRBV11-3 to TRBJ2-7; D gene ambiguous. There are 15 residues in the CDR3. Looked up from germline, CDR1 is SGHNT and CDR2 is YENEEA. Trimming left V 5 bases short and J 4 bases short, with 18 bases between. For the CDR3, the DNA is TGTGCCAGCAGCCCATATGGAGACGGAACTTACGAGCAGTACTTC. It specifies CASSPYGDGTYEQYF.

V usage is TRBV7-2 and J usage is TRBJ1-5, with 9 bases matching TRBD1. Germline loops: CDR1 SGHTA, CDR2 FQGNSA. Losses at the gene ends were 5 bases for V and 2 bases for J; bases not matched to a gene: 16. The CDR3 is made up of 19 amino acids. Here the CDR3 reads CASSRGGGQGAGGNQPQHF. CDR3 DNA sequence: TGTGCCAGCAGCCGCGGAGGGGGACAGGGCGCGGGTGGCAATCAGCCCCAGCATTTT.

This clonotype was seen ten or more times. The CDR3 DNA sequence: TGTGCCAGCAGTTCCGGGACAGAGAATGAAAAACTGTTTTTT. Translated, it gives CASSSGTENEKLFF. The chain couples TRBV7-9 to TRBJ1-4, with 7 bases fitting TRBD1. The V and J ends lost 6 bases and 5 bases, in that order; junction bases with no gene match: 6. Germline loops: CDR1 SEHNR, CDR2 FQNEAQ (reference sequence). The CDR3 is 14 residues long.

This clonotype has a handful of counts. CDR3 coding DNA: TGCGCCAGCAGTGATTTGGCAGGGAAAAACACTGAAGCTTTCTTT. Protein sequence: CASSDLAGKNTEAFF. This chain joins TRBV10-1 and TRBJ1-1; D might be TRBD1 (5 bases). With 3 bases removed from V and 2 bases from J, the gap between germline ends came to 13 bases. Germline CDR1 reads WNHNN; CDR2 reads SYGVQD (reference sequence). The CDR3 is 15 amino acids.

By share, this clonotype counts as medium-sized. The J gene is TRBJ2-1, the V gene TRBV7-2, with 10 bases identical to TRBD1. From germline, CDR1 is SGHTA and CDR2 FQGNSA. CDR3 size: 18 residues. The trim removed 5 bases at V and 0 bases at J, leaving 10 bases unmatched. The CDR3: CASSTRGQGYDSYNEQFF. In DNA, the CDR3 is TGTGCCAGCAGCACCCGGGGACAGGGGTACGACTCCTACAATGAGCAGTTCTTC.

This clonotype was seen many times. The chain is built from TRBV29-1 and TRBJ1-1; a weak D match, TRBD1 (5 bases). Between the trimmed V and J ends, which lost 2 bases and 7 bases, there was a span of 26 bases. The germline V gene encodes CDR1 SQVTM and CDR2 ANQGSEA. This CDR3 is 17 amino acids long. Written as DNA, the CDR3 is TGCAGCGTTGAAAGGGGCGGGCAGACCCGTACTTTCTTTGAAGCTTTCTTT. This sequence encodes CSVERGGQTRTFFEAFF.

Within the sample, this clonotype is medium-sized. Here the CDR3 reads CSVDRGRGETQYF. The CDR3, as DNA: TGCAGCGTTGATCGGGGGCGGGGAGAGACCCAGTACTTC. The chain links TRBV29-1 to TRBJ2-5; D possibly matches TRBD1 or TRBD2 (6 bases each). The CDR3 has 13 residues. Germline V gene sequence: CDR1 SQVTM, CDR2 ANQGSEA. The V end lost 3 bases, the J end lost 4 bases, and 12 bases lay between the germline ends.

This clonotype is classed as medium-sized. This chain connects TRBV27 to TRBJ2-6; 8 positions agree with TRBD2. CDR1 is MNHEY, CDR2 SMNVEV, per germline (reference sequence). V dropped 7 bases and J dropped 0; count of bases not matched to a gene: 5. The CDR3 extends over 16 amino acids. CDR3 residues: CASTRAGGSGANVLTF. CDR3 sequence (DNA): TGTGCCAGCACGAGGGCGGGGGGCTCTGGGGCCAACGTCCTGACTTTC.